The clone carrying this T cell receptor (beta chain) was counted once. This sample is part of a study of OX40 agonist ivuxolimab in advanced cancers. Generated by immunoSEQ multiplex PCR, the TCRdb table keeps only in-frame clones and is missing some. The sample contains about 76,000 clones, around nine tenths of which appear only once. The material was CD4+ or CD8+ T cells sorted from blood, obtained in a trial of the OX40 agonist ivuxolimab. The source of this sequence is an adult with an advanced solid tumor such as melanoma, head and neck, liver or kidney cancer.

The CDR3 reads CATNQHYSTDTQYF. CDR3 nucleotide sequence: TGCGCCACAAACCAACACTATAGCACAGATACGCAGTATTTT. The chain recombines TRBV10-2 with TRBJ2-3; no clear D. The CDR3 totals 14 residues. Germline V gene data show CDR1 as WSHSY and CDR2 as SAAADI. Trimming took 10 bases from V and 0 from J, leaving 14 bases between them.